The 24 T cell receptor beta chains given below trace back to one sample, sequenced in a study of T-cell memory formation after mild COVID-19. Using its own MiXCR run on the 5' RACE reads, TCRdb lists one record per CDR3 protein. The sample lists about half a million distinct CDR3 sequences, 18% occurring once. Sequences were obtained from PBMCs or a T cell subset sorted from them (not recorded which). These receptors were taken from an adult woman who had mild COVID-19 (a few samples of this study predate the infection). Cell type and time point are not known.

The table lists this clonotype with many counts. This sequence joins TRBV11-2 and TRBJ2-7, with D unresolved. The CDR3 covers 14 residues. CDR1 SGHAT and CDR2 FQNNGV come from the germline V gene. V lost 4 bases and J lost 6, with 16 bases in between. CDR3 loop: CASSSSLISTEQYF. CDR3 nucleotide sequence: TGTGCCAGCAGCTCATCACTCATATCAACCGAGCAGTACTTC.

This chain links TRBV20-1 with TRBJ2-1; 9 bases map to TRBD2. Germline V gene lookup returns CDR1 DFQATT and CDR2 SNEGSKA (reference sequence). The junction had 9 bases not matched to a gene; V was cut back by 1 base and J by 2 bases. The CDR3 runs 17 residues. CDR3 in DNA: TGCAGTGCTAGAGCCGCCAGCGGACTAGCGCCCTACAATGAGCAGTTCTTC. Its protein is CSARAASGLAPYNEQFF.

This clonotype was detected a few times. The rearrangement joins TRBV7-8 to TRBJ1-2; 9 bases agree with TRBD1. The germline V gene has CDR1 SGHVS and CDR2 FQNEAQ. Trimming cost V 3 bases and J 7 bases; bases outside gene matches: 6. This CDR3 region has 14 residues. In DNA form, the CDR3 reads TGTGCCAGCAGCTTCGGGACAGGGCCTCTTGGCTACACCTTC. Residues: CASSFGTGPLGYTF.

The chain couples TRBV24-1 to TRBJ2-1, with D unclear. The CDR3 totals 13 residues. Trimming took 7 bases from V and 4 from J, leaving 10 bases between them. Germline V gene data show CDR1 as KGHDR and CDR2 as SFDVKD. The CDR3 protein is CATSFRDYNEQFF. Written as DNA, the CDR3 is TGTGCCACCAGCTTTAGAGATTACAATGAGCAGTTCTTC.

This clonotype was observed a few times. The chain carries TRBV5-1 and TRBJ2-1, with D possibly being TRBD1 or TRBD2 (5 bases each). Per the germline V gene, CDR1 is SGHRS and CDR2 is YFSETQ. Trimming took 5 bases from V and 8 from J, leaving 5 bases between them. The CDR3 sequence is 10 residues long. CDR3 nucleotides: TGCGCCAGCAGGGGGGATGAGCAGTTCTTC. Encoded protein: CASRGDEQFF.

The chain couples TRBV6-5 to TRBJ1-2; possible D gene TRBD1, 6 bases. The CDR3 length is 15 residues. Per the germline V gene, CDR1 is MNHEY and CDR2 is SVGAGI. Trimming shortened V by 2 bases and J by 5 bases, and 15 bases separated the two germline ends. This chain's CDR3 is CASSYERGPEYGYTF. The CDR3 nucleotides read TGTGCCAGCAGTTACGAACGGGGGCCGGAATATGGCTACACCTTC.

This clonotype has a handful of counts. The genes are TRBV6-5 and TRBJ2-4; 8 positions agree with TRBD1. This CDR3 spans 15 amino acids. Losses at the gene ends were 6 bases for V and 8 bases for J; bases not matched to a gene: 12. The V gene's germline CDR1 is MNHEY and CDR2 SVGAGI. The CDR3 spells CASSPATGASHIQYF. DNA of the CDR3: TGTGCCAGCAGCCCAGCGACAGGGGCGAGTCACATTCAGTACTTC.

This clonotype showed up just a few times. The J gene is TRBJ1-1, the V gene TRBV2; 9 nucleotides match TRBD1. With 6 bases clipped from V and 0 bases from J, the junction kept 11 bases outside the gene matches. This CDR3 region has 17 residues. The germline V gene has CDR1 SNHLY and CDR2 FYNNEI. CDR3 amino acids: CASRTSGTGLMNTEAFF. CDR3 bases: TGTGCCAGCAGGACGTCCGGGACAGGGCTAATGAACACTGAAGCTTTCTTT.

The rearrangement links TRBV5-8 to TRBJ1-1; D gene unclear. The CDR3 loop spans 13 amino acids. Trimming shortened V by 4 bases and J by 6 bases, and 13 bases separated the two germline ends. Germline V CDR1 and CDR2: SGHTS, YDEGEE. The CDR3 DNA reads TGTGCCAGCAGCCTGAAGTTTAAGTCTGAAGCTTTCTTT. Residues: CASSLKFKSEAFF.

This clonotype was counted a few times. The chain employs TRBV5-6 and TRBJ2-1; 8 bases fit TRBD1. CDR3 length equals 14 residues. The J segment lost 7 bases and the V segment lost 0 bases, leaving 3 bases of the junction unmatched. The germline gives CDR1 SGHDT, CDR2 YYEEEE. The CDR3 DNA sequence: TGTGCCAGCAGCTTGGGTCAGGGGGCTAATGAGCAGTTCTTC. Protein: CASSLGQGANEQFF. Together with reference TRBV5-6 and TRBJ2-1, the CDR3 gives the full variable domain: DAGVTQSPTHLIKTRGQQVTLRCSPKSGHDTVSWYQQALGQGPQFIFQYYEEEERQRGNFPDRFSGHQFPNYSSELNVNALLLGDSALYLCASSLGQGANEQFFGPGTRLTVL.

This clonotype appeared a few times. This chain joins TRBV5-1 and TRBJ2-5; D is undetermined. The germline V gene has CDR1 SGHRS and CDR2 YFSETQ. The CDR3 consists of 12 residues. V lost 7 bases and J lost 5, with 12 bases in between. As DNA, the CDR3 is TGCGCCAGCGGGCCTCTCTACGAGACCCAGTACTTC. It yields the protein CASGPLYETQYF.

This clonotype has just a few counts. The rearrangement uses TRBV5-5 and TRBJ2-7; TRBD1 is a possible D gene (5 bases). V was trimmed by 2 bases and J by 4 bases, leaving 16 bases between them. The CDR3 runs to 15 residues. CDR1 SGHKS and CDR2 YYEKEE come from the germline V gene (reference sequence). As DNA, the CDR3 is TGTGCCAGCAGCTTCCCAGTCGGCAGGGAATACGAGCAGTACTTC. Translated, it gives CASSFPVGREYEQYF.

This clonotype was recorded at least ten times. The chain recombines TRBV20-1 with TRBJ2-7; 11 bases fit TRBD2. The CDR3 is 17 amino acids. Germline loops: CDR1 DFQATT, CDR2 SNEGSKA (reference sequence). V lost 0 bases and J lost 4; bases outside the gene matches: 11. The CDR3 here is CSARDKSRLAGLYEQYF. The CDR3 nucleotides read TGCAGTGCTAGAGATAAATCTCGACTAGCGGGACTATACGAGCAGTACTTC.

This clonotype was detected a few times. The chain is built from TRBV3-1 and TRBJ2-7; 10 bases line up with TRBD2. The germline V gene encodes CDR1 LGHDT and CDR2 YNNKEL (reference sequence). J gave up 2 bases and V 8 bases, and 3 bases lay outside the gene matches. The CDR3 has 13 residues. The DNA of the CDR3 is TGTGCCAGCCGCCTAGCGGGGGCCTACGAGCAGTACTTC. Translation gives CASRLAGAYEQYF.

The chain has TRBV7-8 and TRBJ1-2; TRBD1 might be the D (5 bases). V shed 5 bases and J shed 3 bases, with 16 bases lying between them. The CDR3 has 15 amino acids. Germline V gene data show CDR1 as SGHVS and CDR2 as FQNEAQ. CDR3 sequence (DNA): TGTGCCAGCAGCACGTCCTACGGGACGGACTATGGCTACACCTTC. Encoded protein: CASSTSYGTDYGYTF.

This rearrangement joins TRBV7-9 to TRBJ1-1; D is perhaps TRBD1 (5 bases). Germline V gene data show CDR1 as SEHNR and CDR2 as FQNEAQ (reference sequence). Trimming took 3 bases from V and 6 from J, leaving 8 bases between them. CDR3 length: 12 residues. CDR3 nucleotide sequence: TGTGCCAGCAGCTTGCTAGGGGCTGAAGCTTTCTTT. This codes for CASSLLGAEAFF. The complete variable domain, with remaining parts taken from reference TRBV7-9 and TRBJ1-1, reads DTGVSQNPRHKITKRGQNVTFRCDPISEHNRLYWYRQTLGQGPEFLTYFQNEAQLEKSRLLSDRFSAERPKGSFSTLEIQRTEQGDSAMYLCASSLLGAEAFFGQGTRLTVV.

The sample holds many counts of this clonotype. The CDR3 protein is CASSRPRRNNEQFF. CDR3 DNA: TGTGCCAGCAGCCGCCCCCGGCGGAACAATGAGCAGTTCTTC. The J gene is TRBJ2-1, the V gene TRBV7-8; D gene unclear. The CDR3 totals 14 residues. Germline V gene data show CDR1 as SGHVS and CDR2 as FQNEAQ. Trimming stripped 5 bases from V and 5 bases from J, with 13 bases between.

As to this clonotype: An end of the junction does not agree with germline; a read error may underlie this. The chain couples TRBV7-9 to TRBJ2-3; D gene ambiguous. The CDR3 has 8 amino acids. The germline V gene encodes CDR1 SEHNR and CDR2 FQNEAQ (reference sequence). CDR3 bases: TGTGCCAGCAGCTTTGCGGATTTT. Its protein is CASSFADF.

The V and J genes are TRBV29-1 and TRBJ2-7; D remains unclear. CDR1 and CDR2 (germline): SQVTM, ANQGSEA. Trimming took off 5 bases at V and 2 bases at J, with 13 bases between the two ends. The CDR3 spans 13 residues. CDR3: CSVLSASTYEQYF. Here the CDR3 DNA reads TGCAGCGTTCTCTCCGCCTCCACCTACGAGCAGTACTTC.

This clonotype came up a few times. The rearrangement joins TRBV3-1 to TRBJ2-3, with a tentative D call TRBD2 (6 bases). This CDR3 has 14 amino acids. Trimming took 4 bases from V and 4 from J, leaving 12 bases between them. Germline values: CDR1 LGHDT, CDR2 YNNKEL (reference sequence). DNA for the CDR3: TGTGCCAGCAGCCCACGACTAGTGGCAGATACGCAGTATTTT. It translates to CASSPRLVADTQYF.

This clonotype has just a few counts. This chain joins TRBV7-9 and TRBJ2-2; tentatively, D is TRBD1 (6 bases). V was trimmed by 9 bases and J by 4 bases, leaving 15 bases between them. This CDR3 spans 14 amino acids. CDR1 and CDR2 from the germline V gene are SEHNR and FQNEAQ (reference sequence). CDR3 residues: CASNRVPGTGELFF. CDR3 in DNA: TGTGCCAGTAACAGGGTTCCGGGCACCGGGGAGCTGTTTTTT. Looking up the rest from reference TRBV7-9 and TRBJ2-2 gives the full variable domain: DTGVSQNPRHKITKRGQNVTFRCDPISEHNRLYWYRQTLGQGPEFLTYFQNEAQLEKSRLLSDRFSAERPKGSFSTLEIQRTEQGDSAMYLCASNRVPGTGELFFGEGSRLTVL.

This clonotype was seen a few times. V and J are TRBV5-6 and TRBJ2-7; 7 nucleotides match TRBD2. The CDR3 runs 13 residues. The germline V gene has CDR1 SGHDT and CDR2 YYEEEE. V dropped 2 bases and J dropped 5; count of bases not matched to a gene: 4. In DNA form, the CDR3 reads TGTGCCAGCAGCTTTGCCGGGGGGAACGAGCAGTACTTC. Amino acid sequence: CASSFAGGNEQYF.

Comment on this clonotype: A read error may produce the germline difference seen at one junction end. J is TRBJ1-5 and V is TRBV11-2; D not certain. This CDR3 is 13 amino acids long. Germline CDR1 SGHAT, CDR2 FQNNGV. The CDR3 region is CPSSLDHGQPQHF. CDR3 nucleotides: TGTCCCAGCAGCTTAGATCATGGACAGCCCCAGCATTTT.

The genes are TRBV3-1 and TRBJ1-5; D is uncertain. Germline lookup yields CDR1 LGHDT and CDR2 YNNKEL (reference sequence). V was trimmed by 1 base and J by 2 bases, leaving 9 bases between them. The CDR3 is made up of 15 amino acids. The chain's CDR3 is CASSQADGGNQPQHF. CDR3 bases: TGTGCCAGCAGCCAAGCGGACGGGGGCAATCAGCCCCAGCATTTT.